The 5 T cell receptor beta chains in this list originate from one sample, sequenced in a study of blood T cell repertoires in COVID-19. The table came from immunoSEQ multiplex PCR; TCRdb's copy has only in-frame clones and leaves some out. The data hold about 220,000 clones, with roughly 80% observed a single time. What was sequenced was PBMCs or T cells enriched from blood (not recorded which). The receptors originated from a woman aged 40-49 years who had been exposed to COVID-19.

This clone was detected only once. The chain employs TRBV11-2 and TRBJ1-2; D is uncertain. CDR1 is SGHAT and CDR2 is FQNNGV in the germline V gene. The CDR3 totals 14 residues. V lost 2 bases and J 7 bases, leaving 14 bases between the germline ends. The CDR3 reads CASSLPASAAGYTF. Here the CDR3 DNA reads TGTGCCAGCAGCTTACCCGCCTCTGCGGCTGGCTACACCTTC. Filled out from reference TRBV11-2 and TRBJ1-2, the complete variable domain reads EAGVAQSPRYKIIEKRQSVAFWCNPISGHATLYWYQQILGQGPKLLIQFQNNGVVDDSQLPKDRFSAERLKGVDSTLKIQPAKLEDSAVYLCASSLPASAAGYTFGSGTRLTVV.

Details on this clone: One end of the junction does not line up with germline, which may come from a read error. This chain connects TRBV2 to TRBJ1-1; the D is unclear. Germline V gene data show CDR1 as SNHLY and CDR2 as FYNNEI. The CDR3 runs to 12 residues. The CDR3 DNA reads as TGTGCCAGCAGGGAAGGGCGGACTGAAGCTTTCTTT. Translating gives CASREGRTEAFF. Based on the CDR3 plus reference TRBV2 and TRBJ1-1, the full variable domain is EPEVTQTPSHQVTQMGQEVILRCVPISNHLYFYWYRQILGQKVEFLVSFYNNEISEKSEIFDDQFSVERPDGSNFTLKIRSTKLEDSAMYFCASREGRTEAFFGQGTRLTVV.

The CDR3: CASSQESGGSQETQYF. The CDR3 DNA reads as TGTGCCAGCAGCCAAGAGAGCGGGGGGTCCCAAGAGACCCAGTACTTC. This sequence joins TRBV4-2 and TRBJ2-5; 9 bases match TRBD2. This CDR3 region has 16 residues. CDR1 and CDR2 from the germline V gene are LGHNA and YNFKEQ. The junction had 3 bases not matched to a gene; V was cut back by 0 bases and J by 1 base.

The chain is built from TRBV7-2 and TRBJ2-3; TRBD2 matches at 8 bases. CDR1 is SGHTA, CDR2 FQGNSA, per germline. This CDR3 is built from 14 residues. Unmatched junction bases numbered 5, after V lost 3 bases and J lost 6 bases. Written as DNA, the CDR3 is TGTGCCAGCAGCTTCGGGCGGGGGGCCGATACGCAGTATTTT. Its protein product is CASSFGRGADTQYF.

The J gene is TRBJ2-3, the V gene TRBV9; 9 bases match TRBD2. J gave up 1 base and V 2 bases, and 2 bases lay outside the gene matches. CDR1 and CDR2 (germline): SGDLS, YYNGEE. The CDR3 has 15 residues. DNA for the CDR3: TGTGCCAGCAGCGTTGAGCGGGGGGGCACAGATACGCAGTATTTT. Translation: CASSVERGGTDTQYF.